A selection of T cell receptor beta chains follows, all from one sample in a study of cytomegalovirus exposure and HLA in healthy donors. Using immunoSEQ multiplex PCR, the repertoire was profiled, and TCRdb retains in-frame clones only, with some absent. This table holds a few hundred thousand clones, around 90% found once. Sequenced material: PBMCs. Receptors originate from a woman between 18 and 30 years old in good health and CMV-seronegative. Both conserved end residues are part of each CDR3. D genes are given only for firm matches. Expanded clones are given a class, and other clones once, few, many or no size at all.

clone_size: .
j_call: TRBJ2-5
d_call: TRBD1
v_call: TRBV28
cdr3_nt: TGTGCCAGCAGTATCTCCGGGACAGGGCAAGAGACCCAGTACTTC
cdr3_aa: CASSISGTGQETQYF

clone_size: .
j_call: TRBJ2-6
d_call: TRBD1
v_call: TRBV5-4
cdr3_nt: TGTGCCAGCAAGCCGGGACAGGGAAATGGGGCCAACGTCCTGACTTTC
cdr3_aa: CASKPGQGNGANVLTF

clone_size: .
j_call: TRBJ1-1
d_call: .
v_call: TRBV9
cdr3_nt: TGTGCCAGCAGCCTAGAGGGACATCAGAACACTGAAGCTTTCTTT
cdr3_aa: CASSLEGHQNTEAFF

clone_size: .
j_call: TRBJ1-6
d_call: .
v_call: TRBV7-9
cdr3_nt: TGTGCCAGCAGCTCACCCTCCCCCAGTCATAATTCACCCCTCCACTTT
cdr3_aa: CASSSPSPSHNSPLHF

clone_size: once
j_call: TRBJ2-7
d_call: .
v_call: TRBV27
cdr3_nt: TGTGCCAGCAGAATAGAACAGGCCTGGGTATACGAGCAGTACTTC
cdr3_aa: CASRIEQAWVYEQYF

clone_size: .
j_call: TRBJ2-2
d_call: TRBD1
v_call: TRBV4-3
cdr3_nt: TGCGCCAGCAGCCAAGCAGACAGGGTGGGCACCGGGGAGCTGTTTTTT
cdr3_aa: CASSQADRVGTGELFF

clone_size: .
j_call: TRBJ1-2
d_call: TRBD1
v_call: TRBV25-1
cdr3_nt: TGTGCCAGCAGTGAACCGGGTCCTGGGACAGGGGAAAAGGGCTACACCTTC
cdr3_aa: CASSEPGPGTGEKGYTF

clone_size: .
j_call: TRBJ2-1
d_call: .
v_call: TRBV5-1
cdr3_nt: TGCGCCAGCAGCTTGGGGGACACTGAGTTCAATGAGCAGTTCTTC
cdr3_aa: CASSLGDTEFNEQFF

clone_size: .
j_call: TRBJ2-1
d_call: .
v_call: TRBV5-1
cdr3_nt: TGCGCCAGCAGCTTCGATGAGACTCCATATGACAATGAGCAGTTCTTC
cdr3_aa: CASSFDETPYDNEQFF

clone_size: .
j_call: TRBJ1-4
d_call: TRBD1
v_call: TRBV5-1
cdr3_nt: TGCGCCAGCAGCTTGGCCCAGGGGGCTCGCGAAAAACTGTTTTTT
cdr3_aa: CASSLAQGAREKLFF

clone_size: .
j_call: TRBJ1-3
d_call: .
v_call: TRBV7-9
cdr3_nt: TGTGCCAGCAGCTTCCCCGAGAGCTCTGGAAACACCATATATTTT
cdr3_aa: CASSFPESSGNTIYF

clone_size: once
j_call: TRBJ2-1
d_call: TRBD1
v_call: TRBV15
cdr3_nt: TGTGCCACCAGCAGATGGACAGGGAGTACCTACAATGAGCAGTTCTTC
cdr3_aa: CATSRWTGSTYNEQFF

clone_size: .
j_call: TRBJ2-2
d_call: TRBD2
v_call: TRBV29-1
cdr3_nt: TGCAGCGTTGAGGGTCTAGCGGGGGGAGGCGGGGAGCTGTTTTTT
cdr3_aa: CSVEGLAGGGGELFF

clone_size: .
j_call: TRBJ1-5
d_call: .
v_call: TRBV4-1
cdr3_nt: TGCGCCAGCAGCCAAGATGTCGGTCAGCCCCAGCATTTT
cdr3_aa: CASSQDVGQPQHF

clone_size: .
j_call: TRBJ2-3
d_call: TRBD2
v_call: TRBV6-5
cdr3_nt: TGTGCCAGCAGCTCTGGACTAGCGGGGAGAGATACGCAGTATTTT
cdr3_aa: CASSSGLAGRDTQYF

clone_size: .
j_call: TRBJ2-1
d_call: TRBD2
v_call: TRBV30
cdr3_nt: TGTGCCTGGAGGGCTAGCGGGGGGGCAGGCAATGAGCAGTTCTTC
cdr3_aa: CAWRASGGAGNEQFF

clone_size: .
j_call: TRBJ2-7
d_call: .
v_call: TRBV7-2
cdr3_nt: TGTGCCAGCAGCTTAGACGGTACGTCCTACGAGCAGTACTTC
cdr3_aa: CASSLDGTSYEQYF

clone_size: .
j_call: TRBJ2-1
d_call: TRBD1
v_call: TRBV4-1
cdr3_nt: TGCGCCAGCAGCCAAGGGACAGGGACCTCCTACAATGAGCAGTTCTTC
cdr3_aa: CASSQGTGTSYNEQFF

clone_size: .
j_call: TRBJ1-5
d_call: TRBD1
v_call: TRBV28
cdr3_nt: TGTGCCAGCAGTCCCGGGACAGGGGGTCAGCCCCAGCATTTT
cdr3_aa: CASSPGTGGQPQHF

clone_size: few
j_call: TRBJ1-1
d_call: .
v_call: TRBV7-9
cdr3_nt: TGTGCCAGCAGTTTACAGGAGAACACTGAAGCTTTCTTT
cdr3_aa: CASSLQENTEAFF

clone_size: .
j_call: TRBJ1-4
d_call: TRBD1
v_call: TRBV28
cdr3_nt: TGTGCCAGCACCTCGACAGGGGAGGGTGAAAAACTGTTTTTT
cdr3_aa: CASTSTGEGEKLFF

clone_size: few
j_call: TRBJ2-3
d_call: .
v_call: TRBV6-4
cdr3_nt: TGTGCCAGCAGTGAGGCTAGCGAAACAGATACGCAGTATTTT
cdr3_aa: CASSEASETDTQYF

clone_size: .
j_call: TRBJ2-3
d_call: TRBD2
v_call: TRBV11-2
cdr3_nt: TGTGCCAGCAGCCCCAGGCTAGCGGGGGGGCCTCCAGATACGCAGTATTTT
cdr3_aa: CASSPRLAGGPPDTQYF

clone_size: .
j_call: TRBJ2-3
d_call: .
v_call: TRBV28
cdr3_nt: TGTGCCAGCAGTTTAATAAACTACTTACGCACAGATACGCAGTATTTT
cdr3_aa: CASSLINYLRTDTQYF

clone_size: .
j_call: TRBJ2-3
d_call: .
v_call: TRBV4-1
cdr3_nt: TGCGCCAGCAGCCAAGGCGGGGGCACAGATACGCAGTATTTT
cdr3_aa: CASSQGGGTDTQYF

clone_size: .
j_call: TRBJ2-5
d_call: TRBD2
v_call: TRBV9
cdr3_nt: TGTGCCAGCAGCCTGAGGACTAGCGGCGGAATGGAGACCCAGTACTTC
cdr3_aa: CASSLRTSGGMETQYF

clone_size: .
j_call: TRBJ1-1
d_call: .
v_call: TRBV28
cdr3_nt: TGTGCCAGCAGTTTATACGACAGGAACACTGAAGCTTTCTTT
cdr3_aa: CASSLYDRNTEAFF

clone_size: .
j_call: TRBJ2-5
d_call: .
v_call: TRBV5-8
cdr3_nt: TGTGCCAGCAGCTCCGGGACACCACCGGGGGAGACCCAGTACTTC
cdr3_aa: CASSSGTPPGETQYF

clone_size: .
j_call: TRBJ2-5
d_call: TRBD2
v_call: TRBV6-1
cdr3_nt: TGTGCCCACCAGGGACTAGACCAAGAGACCCAGTACTTC
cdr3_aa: CAHQGLDQETQYF

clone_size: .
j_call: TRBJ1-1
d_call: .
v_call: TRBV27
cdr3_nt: TGTGCCAGCAGTTTCCCTGGGGCTTTTGGCGCTGAAGCTTTCTTT
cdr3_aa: CASSFPGAFGAEAFF

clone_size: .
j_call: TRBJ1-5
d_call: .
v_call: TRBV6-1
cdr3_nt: TGTGCCAGCAGTGAAGCGCCACATAGCAATCAGCCCCAGCATTTT
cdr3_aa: CASSEAPHSNQPQHF

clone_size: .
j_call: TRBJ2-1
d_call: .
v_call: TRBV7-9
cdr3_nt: TGTGCCAGCAGCCCCGATAGGACAGATAATGAGCAGTTCTTC
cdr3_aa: CASSPDRTDNEQFF

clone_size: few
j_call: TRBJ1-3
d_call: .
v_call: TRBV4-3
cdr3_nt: TGCGCCAGCAGCCAAGAGCGGGGAAACACCATATATTTT
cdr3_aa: CASSQERGNTIYF

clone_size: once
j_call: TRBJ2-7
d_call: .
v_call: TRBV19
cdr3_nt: TGTGCCAGTAGTATAGATCGTGGGCCCTACGAGCAGTACTTC
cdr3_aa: CASSIDRGPYEQYF

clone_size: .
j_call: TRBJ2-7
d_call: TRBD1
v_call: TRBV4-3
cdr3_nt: TGCGCCAGCAGCCCGAGACAGGGAGCCTACGAGCAGTACTTC
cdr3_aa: CASSPRQGAYEQYF

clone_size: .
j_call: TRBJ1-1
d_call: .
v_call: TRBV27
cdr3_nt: TGTGCCAGCAGTCCGTCTCCGAGTGAAGCTTTCTTT
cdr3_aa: CASSPSPSEAFF

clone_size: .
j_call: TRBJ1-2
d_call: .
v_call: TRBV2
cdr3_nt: TGTGCCAGCAGTGAATCTCAACGGGATGGCTACACCTTC
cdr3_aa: CASSESQRDGYTF

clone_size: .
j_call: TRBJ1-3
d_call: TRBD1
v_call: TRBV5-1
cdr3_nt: TGCGCCAGCAGCACCGGTGAGGACAGGTCCGCTGGAAACACCATATATTTT
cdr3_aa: CASSTGEDRSAGNTIYF

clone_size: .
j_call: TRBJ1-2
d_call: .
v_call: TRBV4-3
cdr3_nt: TGCGCCAGCAGCCAAGGGGAAGACAGCTATGGCTACACCTTC
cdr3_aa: CASSQGEDSYGYTF

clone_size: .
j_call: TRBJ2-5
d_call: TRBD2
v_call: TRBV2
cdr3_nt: TGTGCCAGCAGAAGGCTAGCGGGGGAAGAGACCCAGTACTTC
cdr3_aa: CASRRLAGEETQYF

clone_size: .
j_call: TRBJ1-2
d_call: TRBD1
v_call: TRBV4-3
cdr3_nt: TGCGCCAGCAGCCAAGTGAAACGACAGGGTATGGGTGCTAACTATGGCTACACCTTC
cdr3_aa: CASSQVKRQGMGANYGYTF

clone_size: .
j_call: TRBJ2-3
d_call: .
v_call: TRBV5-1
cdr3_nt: TGCGCCAGCAGGCGGTCGCCTAGCACAGATACGCAGTATTTT
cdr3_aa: CASRRSPSTDTQYF

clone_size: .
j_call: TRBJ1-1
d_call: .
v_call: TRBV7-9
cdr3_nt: TGTGCCAGCAGCTTGGGGCCGGACAGAATGAACACTGAAGCTTTCTTT
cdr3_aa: CASSLGPDRMNTEAFF

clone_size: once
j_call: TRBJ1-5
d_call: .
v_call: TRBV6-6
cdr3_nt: TGTGCCACCCAGGGTACCTATAGCAATCAGCCCCAGCATTTT
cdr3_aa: CATQGTYSNQPQHF

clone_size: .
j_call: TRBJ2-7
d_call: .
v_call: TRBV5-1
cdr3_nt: TGCGCCAGCAGCTTGGCCGTAGCCTACGAGCAGTACTTC
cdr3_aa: CASSLAVAYEQYF

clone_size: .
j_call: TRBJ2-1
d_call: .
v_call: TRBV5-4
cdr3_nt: TGTGCCAGCAGCTACGGAAGGGGCAGGGACAATGAGCAGTTCTTC
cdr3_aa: CASSYGRGRDNEQFF

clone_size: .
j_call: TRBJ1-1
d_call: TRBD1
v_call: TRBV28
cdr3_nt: TGTGCCAGCAGTTTAAATCTAGCGGGACAGGAAGCTTTCTTT
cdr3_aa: CASSLNLAGQEAFF

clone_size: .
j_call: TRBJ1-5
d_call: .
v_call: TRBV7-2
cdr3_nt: TGTGCCAGCAGCTACCAAGGGGATCAGCCCCAGCATTTT
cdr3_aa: CASSYQGDQPQHF

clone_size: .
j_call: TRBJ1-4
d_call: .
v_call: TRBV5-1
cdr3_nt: TGCGCCAGCAGCCCACGAGGGATACTTGCAACTAATGAAAAACTGTTTTTT
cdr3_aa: CASSPRGILATNEKLFF

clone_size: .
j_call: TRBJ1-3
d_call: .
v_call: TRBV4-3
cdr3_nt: TGCGCCAGCAGCGGCTTGGGGGGGAGCTCTGGAAACACCATATATTTT
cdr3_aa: CASSGLGGSSGNTIYF

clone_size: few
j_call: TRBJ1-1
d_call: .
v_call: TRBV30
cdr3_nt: TGTGCCTGTACTAGGGGCGGGGTTGGCACTGAAGCTTTCTTT
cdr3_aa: CACTRGGVGTEAFF

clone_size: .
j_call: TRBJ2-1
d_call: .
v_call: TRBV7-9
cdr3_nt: TGTGCCAGCAGCTCTCCAGGTTACAATGAGCAGTTCTTC
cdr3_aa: CASSSPGYNEQFF

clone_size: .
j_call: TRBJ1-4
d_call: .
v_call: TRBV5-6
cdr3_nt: TGTGCCAGCAGCTCGGTACGGGGGGCTTATGAAAAACTGTTTTTT
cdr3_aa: CASSSVRGAYEKLFF

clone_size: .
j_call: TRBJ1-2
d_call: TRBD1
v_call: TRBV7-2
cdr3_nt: TGTGCCAGCAGCTTAGCTCGGGACAGGGGAAACTATGGCTACACCTTC
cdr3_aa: CASSLARDRGNYGYTF